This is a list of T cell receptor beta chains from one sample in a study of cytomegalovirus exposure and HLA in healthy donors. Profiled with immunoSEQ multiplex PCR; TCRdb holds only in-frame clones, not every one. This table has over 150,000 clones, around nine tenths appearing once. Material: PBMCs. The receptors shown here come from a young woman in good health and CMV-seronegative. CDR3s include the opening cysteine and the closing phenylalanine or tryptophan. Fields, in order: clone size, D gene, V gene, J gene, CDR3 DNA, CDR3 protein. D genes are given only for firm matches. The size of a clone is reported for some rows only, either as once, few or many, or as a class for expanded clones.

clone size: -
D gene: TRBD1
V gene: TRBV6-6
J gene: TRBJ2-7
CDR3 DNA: TGTGCCAGCAGTCCGCCCGGGACAGGGGGCGGTTACGAGCAGTACTTC
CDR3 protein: CASSPPGTGGGYEQYF

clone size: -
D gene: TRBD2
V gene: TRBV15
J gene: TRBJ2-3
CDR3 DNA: TGTGCCACCAGCGGACTAGCGCAACCCACAGATACGCAGTATTTT
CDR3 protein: CATSGLAQPTDTQYF

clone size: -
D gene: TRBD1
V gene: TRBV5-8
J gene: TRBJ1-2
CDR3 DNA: TGTGCCAGCAGCTACTATTCAGGGGGTCATGGCTACACCTTC
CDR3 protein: CASSYYSGGHGYTF

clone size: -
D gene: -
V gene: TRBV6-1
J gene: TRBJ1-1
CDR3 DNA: TGTGCCAGCCATTGGGGGGGTTTAATGACTGAAGCTTTCTTT
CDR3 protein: CASHWGGLMTEAFF

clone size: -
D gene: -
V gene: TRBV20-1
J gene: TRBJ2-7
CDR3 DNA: TGCAGTGCCATAGCAGTTCGGGAGCAGTACTTC
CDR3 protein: CSAIAVREQYF

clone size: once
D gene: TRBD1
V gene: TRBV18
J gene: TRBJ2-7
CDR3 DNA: TGTGCCAGCTCCGGGACCGGGACAGGGAGTTACAGGCAGTACTTC
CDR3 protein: CASSGTGTGSYRQYF

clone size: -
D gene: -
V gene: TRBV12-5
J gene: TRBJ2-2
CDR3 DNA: TGTGCTAGTGGAGACATAAGGGGCGCCGGGGAGCTGTTTTTT
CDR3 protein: CASGDIRGAGELFF

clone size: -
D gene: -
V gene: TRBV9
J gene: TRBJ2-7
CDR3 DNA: TGTGCCAGCAGCGTAGGGGCAGACACCTACGAGCAGTACTTC
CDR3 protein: CASSVGADTYEQYF

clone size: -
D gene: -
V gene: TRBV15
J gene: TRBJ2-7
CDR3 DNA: TGTGCCACCAGCAGAGTTGGGGAGAAAGGGTACGAGCAGTACTTC
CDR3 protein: CATSRVGEKGYEQYF

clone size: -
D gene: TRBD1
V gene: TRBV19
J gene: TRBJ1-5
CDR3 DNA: TGTGCCAGTACCATAGGGACAGGCCTCAATCAGCCCCAGCATTTT
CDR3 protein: CASTIGTGLNQPQHF

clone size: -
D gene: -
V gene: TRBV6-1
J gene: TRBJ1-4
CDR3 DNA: TGTGCCAGCAGGGGAGAGGGTTGGAATGAAAAACTGTTTTTT
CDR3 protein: CASRGEGWNEKLFF

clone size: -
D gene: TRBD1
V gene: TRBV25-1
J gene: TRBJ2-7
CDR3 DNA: TGTGCCAGCAGTGGCAGGGGGCGCGCCGGCGAGCAGTACTTC
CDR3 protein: CASSGRGRAGEQYF

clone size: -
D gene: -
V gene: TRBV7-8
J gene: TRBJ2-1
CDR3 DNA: TGTGCCAGCACCCTAACACCGTTTAGCGACCGCTCCTACAATGAGCAGTTCTTC
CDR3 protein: CASTLTPFSDRSYNEQFF

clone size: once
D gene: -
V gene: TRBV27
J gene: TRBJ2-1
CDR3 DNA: TGTGCCAGCAGTGGGGGCCGCGGGCAACCATACAATGAGCAGTTCTTC
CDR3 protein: CASSGGRGQPYNEQFF

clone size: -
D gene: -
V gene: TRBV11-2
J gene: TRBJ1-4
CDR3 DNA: TGTGCCAGCAGCTTAGTCCAGGGGACAACTAATGAAAAACTGTTTTTT
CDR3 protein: CASSLVQGTTNEKLFF

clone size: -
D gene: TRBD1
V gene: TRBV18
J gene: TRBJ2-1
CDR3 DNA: TGTGCCAGCTCTCCATTAGGAGGCAGGGGGAATGAGCAGTTCTTC
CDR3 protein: CASSPLGGRGNEQFF

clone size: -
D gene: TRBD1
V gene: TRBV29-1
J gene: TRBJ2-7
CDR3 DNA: TGCAGCGTTAGGGACAGGGGTTACGAGCAGTACTTC
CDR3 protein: CSVRDRGYEQYF

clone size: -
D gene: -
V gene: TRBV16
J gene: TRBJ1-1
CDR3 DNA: TGTGCCAGCAGCCCCCTCGCCGGGAACACTGAAGCTTTCTTT
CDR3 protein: CASSPLAGNTEAFF

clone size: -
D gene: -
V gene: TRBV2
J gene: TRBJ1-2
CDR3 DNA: TGTGCCAGCAGGGGAGAACTGGGCTATACGGGCTACACCTTC
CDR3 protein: CASRGELGYTGYTF

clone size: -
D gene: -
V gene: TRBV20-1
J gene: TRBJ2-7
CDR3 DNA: TGCAGTGCTCGGTCTCTCTACGAGCAGTACTTC
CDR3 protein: CSARSLYEQYF

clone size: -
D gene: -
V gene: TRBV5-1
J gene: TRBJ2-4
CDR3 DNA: TGCGCCAGCACCCCGGACAGTAAATTAAACATTCAGTACTTC
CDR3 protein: CASTPDSKLNIQYF

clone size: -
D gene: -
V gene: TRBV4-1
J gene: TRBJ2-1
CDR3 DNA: TGCGCCAGCAGCCCCCAGGGCTACAATGAGCAGTTCTTC
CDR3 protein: CASSPQGYNEQFF

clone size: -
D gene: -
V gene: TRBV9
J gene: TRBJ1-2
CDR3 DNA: TGTGCCAGCAGCGCCCTGGGAACAGGGATGTCTAACTATGGCTACACCTTC
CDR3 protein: CASSALGTGMSNYGYTF

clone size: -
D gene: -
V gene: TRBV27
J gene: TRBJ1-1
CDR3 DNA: TGTGCCAGCAGTGACAGGAACACTGAAGCTTTCTTT
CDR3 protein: CASSDRNTEAFF

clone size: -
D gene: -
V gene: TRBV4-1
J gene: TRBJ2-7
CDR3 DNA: TGCGCCAGCAGCCCAGGGTACGAGCAGTACTTC
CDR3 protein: CASSPGYEQYF

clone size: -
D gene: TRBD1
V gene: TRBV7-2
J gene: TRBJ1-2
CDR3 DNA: TGTGCCAGCAGCCTGACAGGGGGCGGTGGCTACACCTTC
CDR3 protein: CASSLTGGGGYTF

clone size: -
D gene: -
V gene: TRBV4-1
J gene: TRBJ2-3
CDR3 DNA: TGCGCCAGCAGATCTGCGGCTAGCACAGATACGCAGTATTTT
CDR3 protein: CASRSAASTDTQYF

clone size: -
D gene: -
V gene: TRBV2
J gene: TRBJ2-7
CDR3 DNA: TGTGCCAGCATCAGACAGAGAAGAAACTACGAGCAGTACTTC
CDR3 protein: CASIRQRRNYEQYF

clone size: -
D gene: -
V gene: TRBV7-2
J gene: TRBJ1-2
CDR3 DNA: TGTGCCAGCAGCCCTAGCCGGCAGCTCTATGGCTACACCTTC
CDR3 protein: CASSPSRQLYGYTF

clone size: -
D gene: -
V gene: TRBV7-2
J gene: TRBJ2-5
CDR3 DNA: TGTGCCAGCAGCTTAGGTTTCCGGGGGTCCCCCCAGGAGACCCAGTACTTC
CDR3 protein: CASSLGFRGSPQETQYF

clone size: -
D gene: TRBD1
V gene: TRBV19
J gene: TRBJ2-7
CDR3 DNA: TGTGCCACCCGGGACAGGGCCACCTACGAGCAGTACTTC
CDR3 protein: CATRDRATYEQYF

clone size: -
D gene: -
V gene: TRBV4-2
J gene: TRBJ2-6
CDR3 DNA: TGTGCCAGCAGCCACCAACAGGGTCGCGGGGCCAACGTCCTGACTTTC
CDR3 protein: CASSHQQGRGANVLTF

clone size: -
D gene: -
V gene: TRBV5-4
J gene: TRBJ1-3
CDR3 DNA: TGTGCCAGCAGCTTGGGAGGTGGAAACACCATATATTTT
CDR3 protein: CASSLGGGNTIYF

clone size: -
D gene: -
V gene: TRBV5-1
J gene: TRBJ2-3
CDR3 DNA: TGCGCCAGCAGCTTGGGGAGGGGCGTCACAGATACGCAGTATTTT
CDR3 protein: CASSLGRGVTDTQYF

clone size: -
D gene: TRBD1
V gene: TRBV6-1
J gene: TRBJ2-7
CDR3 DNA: TGTGCCAGCAGCTTGGGACAGAACTACGAGCAGTACTTC
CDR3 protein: CASSLGQNYEQYF